These 32 T cell receptor beta chains share one sample of origin, sequenced in a study of shared clonotypes between healthy human individuals. Libraries were prepared by immunoSEQ multiplex PCR; TCRdb keeps only in-frame clonotypes and omits some of them. The sample records millions of clones, over 90% being singletons. The sample comprised naive CD4+ T cells from PBMCs. Stated subset: CD45RA+ positively selected. These TCRs come from a man between 18 and 35 years old in good health. Some clones in this sample may be carry-over from other donors' samples.

The V and J genes are TRBV25-1 and TRBJ2-7, with 7 bases identical to TRBD1. Per the germline V gene, CDR1 is MGHDK and CDR2 is SYGVNS. Trimming took 4 bases from V and 4 from J; bases not matched to a gene: 7. This CDR3 has 14 amino acids. CDR3 loop: CASSVLGTEYEQYF. The CDR3 nucleotides read TGTGCCAGCAGTGTTTTAGGGACAGAGTACGAGCAGTACTTC.

The CDR3 coding sequence is TGTGCCAGCAGTTACTCCCTCGGGGCGGGCACAGGGGAGCAGTACTTC. As protein: CASSYSLGAGTGEQYF. This chain connects TRBV6-6 to TRBJ2-7; TRBD1 might be the D (6 bases). The CDR3 loop spans 16 amino acids. V was shortened by 0 bases and J by 7 bases, with 19 bases between the two germline ends. Germline assignment: CDR1 MNHNY and CDR2 SVGAGI (reference sequence).

The chain uses TRBV2 and TRBJ1-5, with unresolved D. V dropped 0 bases and J dropped 6 bases, with 12 bases sitting between them. This CDR3 is 15 amino acids long. Per the germline V gene, CDR1 is SNHLY and CDR2 is FYNNEI. CDR3 DNA: TGTGCCAGCAGTGAAGCGCACGGGATTGCTCAGCCCCAGCATTTT. This sequence encodes CASSEAHGIAQPQHF.

Worth noting for this clone: This sample also contains other DNA sequences that code for the same CDR3. The genes are TRBV28 and TRBJ2-7, with 7 positions matching TRBD2. Per germline, CDR1 MDHEN and CDR2 SYDVKM. The trim removed 2 bases at V and 1 base at J, leaving 2 bases unmatched. The CDR3 contains 14 residues. The CDR3 region has the DNA TGTGCCAGCAGTTTAGCGGGAGTTTCCTACGAGCAGTACTTC. As protein: CASSLAGVSYEQYF.

The rearrangement links TRBV5-1 to TRBJ2-2; no definite D call. The CDR3 contains 13 residues. Germline V CDR1 and CDR2: SGHRS, YFSETQ. Trimming took 4 bases from V and 7 from J, leaving 11 bases between them. CDR3 sequence reads: CASSAPDGGELFF. For the CDR3, the DNA is TGCGCCAGCAGCGCCCCTGACGGCGGGGAGCTGTTTTTT.

The chain recombines TRBV14 with TRBJ2-1, with D perhaps matching TRBD1 or TRBD2 (6 bases each). The length of the CDR3 is 19 residues. Per the germline V gene, CDR1 is SGHDN and CDR2 is FVKESK. V was cut by 3 bases and J by 2 bases, with 23 bases left in between. The CDR3 DNA is TGTGCCAGCAGCCATGGCCGCCCCACCTGGGGGGCCGCCTACAATGAGCAGTTCTTC. Translation gives CASSHGRPTWGAAYNEQFF. The variable domain in full, completed from reference TRBV14 and TRBJ2-1, reads EAGVTQFPSHSVIEKGQTVTLRCDPISGHDNLYWYRRVMGKEIKFLLHFVKESKQDESGMPNNRFLAERTGGTYSTLKVQPAELEDSGVYFCASSHGRPTWGAAYNEQFFGPGTRLTVL.

As for this clone: This sample also contains other DNA sequences that code for the same CDR3. The chain couples TRBV5-1 to TRBJ2-1; TRBD1 or TRBD2 may be the D gene (5 bases each). Trimming left V 4 bases short and J 4 bases short, with 12 bases between. The CDR3 loop spans 14 amino acids. Germline V lookup: CDR1 SGHRS, CDR2 YFSETQ. The CDR3 region is CASSPGTAYNEQFF. The DNA of the CDR3 is TGCGCCAGCAGCCCCGGGACCGCTTACAATGAGCAGTTCTTC.

The chain uses TRBV5-1 and TRBJ1-2; D possibly corresponds to TRBD1 (6 bases). Deletions cut 4 bases from V and 4 bases from J, with 14 bases between. In germline, CDR1 is SGHRS, CDR2 YFSETQ. The CDR3 length is 14 residues. The DNA for the CDR3 is TGCGCCAGCAGCACCGTGACAGGATCCTATGGCTACACCTTC. Its protein product is CASSTVTGSYGYTF.

The rearrangement links TRBV5-4 to TRBJ1-2; D is unresolved. CDR1 is SGHNT, CDR2 YYREEE, per germline (reference sequence). V gave up 2 bases and J gave up 3 bases, with 8 bases separating them. This CDR3 is built from 13 residues. Here the CDR3 reads CASSLPRDYGYTF. CDR3 DNA: TGTGCCAGCAGCTTACCGAGGGACTATGGCTACACCTTC.

This clone has a handful of counts. The chain is built from TRBV28 and TRBJ1-4; a possible D gene is TRBD1 (5 bases). The CDR3 covers 13 residues. The V end was cut by 7 bases, the J end by 3 bases, with 9 bases between. Germline V CDR1 and CDR2: MDHEN, SYDVKM. Here the CDR3 reads CASIGQPNEKLFF. The CDR3 nucleotides are TGTGCCAGCATAGGACAACCTAATGAAAAACTGTTTTTT. The full variable domain, rest sourced from reference TRBV28 and TRBJ1-4, is DVKVTQSSRYLVKRTGEKVFLECVQDMDHENMFWYRQDPGLGLRLIYFSYDVKMKEKGDIPEGYSVSREKKERFSLILESASTNQTSMYLCASIGQPNEKLFFGSGTQLSVL.

The V and J genes are TRBV7-9 and TRBJ2-7; D might be TRBD2 (6 bases). The CDR3 length is 13 residues. Between the trimmed V and J ends, which lost 3 bases and 6 bases, there was a span of 12 bases. From germline, CDR1 is SEHNR and CDR2 FQNEAQ (reference sequence). CDR3 coding DNA: TGTGCCAGCAGCTTCTTAGGGACTTTCGAGCAGTACTTC. Translating it yields CASSFLGTFEQYF.

This rearrangement joins TRBV5-1 to TRBJ2-1; 10 nucleotides agree with TRBD2. The CDR3 loop spans 16 amino acids. Per the germline V gene, CDR1 is SGHRS and CDR2 is YFSETQ. After removal of 5 bases from V and 0 bases from J, the junction contained 5 bases not matched to a gene. The CDR3 bases are TGCGCCAGCAGAAAAGCGGGAGGGTCCTCCTACAATGAGCAGTTCTTC. It yields the protein CASRKAGGSSYNEQFF.

The chain carries TRBV6-5 and TRBJ2-5; D might be TRBD2 (6 bases). The germline V gene encodes CDR1 MNHEY and CDR2 SVGAGI. Deletions cut 2 bases from V and 10 bases from J, with 17 bases between. CDR3 length equals 14 residues. Here the CDR3 reads CASSYLGGRALQYF. As DNA, the CDR3 is TGTGCCAGCAGTTACCTGGGAGGCCGAGCCCTCCAGTACTTC.

This chain joins TRBV5-4 and TRBJ2-7; D unresolved. V was pared by 4 bases and J by 5 bases, with 16 bases between. CDR1 is SGHNT, CDR2 YYREEE, per germline (reference sequence). The CDR3 covers 14 residues. CDR3 residues: CASSLDATGNEQYF. In DNA form, the CDR3 reads TGTGCCAGCAGCCTGGACGCGACTGGCAACGAGCAGTACTTC. Filled out from reference TRBV5-4 and TRBJ2-7, the complete variable domain reads ETGVTQSPTHLIKTRGQQVTLRCSSQSGHNTVSWYQQALGQGPQFIFQYYREEENGRGNFPPRFSGLQFPNYSSELNVNALELDDSALYLCASSLDATGNEQYFGPGTRLTVT.

With respect to this clone: This same CDR3 is encoded by further DNA sequences in the sample. This chain connects TRBV20-1 to TRBJ2-3, with D perhaps being TRBD1 or TRBD2 (5 bases each). Germline V gives CDR1 DFQATT, CDR2 SNEGSKA (reference sequence). The CDR3 is 10 residues long. Deletions cut 7 bases from V and 3 bases from J, with 5 bases between. The DNA of the CDR3 is TGCAGTGGGGGGACAGATACGCAGTATTTT. This gives the protein CSGGTDTQYF.

This clone came up once. The V and J genes are TRBV19 and TRBJ2-5, with D hard to call. The CDR3 runs 16 residues. Trimming took 4 bases from V and 5 from J, leaving 20 bases between them. Germline CDR1 LNHDA, CDR2 SQIVND (reference sequence). The DNA for the CDR3 is TGTGCCAGTAGTACTACAAGACCGGGTTCCGGGGAGACCCAGTACTTC. This encodes CASSTTRPGSGETQYF.

J is TRBJ1-1 and V is TRBV5-4; unclear D gene. CDR1 is SGHNT and CDR2 is YYREEE in the germline V gene (reference sequence). V was shortened by 4 bases and J by 2 bases, with 12 bases between the two germline ends. The CDR3 loop spans 14 amino acids. CDR3: CASSLDGSNTEAFF. The DNA for the CDR3 is TGTGCCAGCAGCCTCGACGGATCAAACACTGAAGCTTTCTTT.

The genes are TRBV11-2 and TRBJ2-3, with D hard to call. The CDR3 spans 14 residues. Germline V gives CDR1 SGHAT, CDR2 FQNNGV. V lost 0 bases, J lost 4 bases, and 8 bases lay in between. As DNA, the CDR3 is TGTGCCAGCAGCTTAGACGGTTTTGCAGATACGCAGTATTTT. Its translation is CASSLDGFADTQYF.

This chain joins TRBV28 and TRBJ1-1, with 8 bases aligning to TRBD1. J was trimmed by 0 bases and V by 5 bases; bases with no gene match: 5. The CDR3 contains 15 residues. The V gene's germline CDR1 is MDHEN and CDR2 SYDVKM. CDR3 amino acids: CASSPQDRVNTEAFF. The CDR3 coding sequence is TGTGCCAGCAGTCCCCAGGACAGGGTGAACACTGAAGCTTTCTTT.

V gene TRBV28 combines with J gene TRBJ2-3; 10 bases map to TRBD2. The CDR3 consists of 18 residues. V lost 6 bases to trimming and J lost 0 bases; unmatched junction nucleotides: 12. CDR1 and CDR2 from the germline V gene are MDHEN and SYDVKM. In nucleotides, the CDR3 is TGTGCCAGCAGCGCTCCCCGGACTAGCGGACCTAGCACAGATACGCAGTATTTT. Amino acid sequence: CASSAPRTSGPSTDTQYF. Using reference TRBV28 and TRBJ2-3 for the parts outside the CDR3, the full variable domain is DVKVTQSSRYLVKRTGEKVFLECVQDMDHENMFWYRQDPGLGLRLIYFSYDVKMKEKGDIPEGYSVSREKKERFSLILESASTNQTSMYLCASSAPRTSGPSTDTQYFGPGTRLTVL.

This clone showed up just a few times. The genes are TRBV10-2 and TRBJ1-1; D is possibly TRBD1 (5 bases). The CDR3 length is 14 residues. V lost 8 bases and J lost 0, with 13 bases in between. Germline assignment: CDR1 WSHSY and CDR2 SAAADI. CDR3 protein: CASSDQGLNTEAFF. CDR3 nucleotides: TGCGCCAGCTCTGATCAGGGCTTGAACACTGAAGCTTTCTTT.

The gene calls are TRBV14 and TRBJ2-7, with 12 bases matching TRBD1. Germline V CDR1 and CDR2: SGHDN, FVKESK. Trimming at V came to 5 bases and at J to 3 bases, leaving 11 bases not matched to a gene. The CDR3 is 17 amino acids. CDR3 residues: CASSTRDRGPGGYEQYF. DNA for the CDR3: TGTGCCAGCAGCACCCGGGACAGGGGGCCCGGTGGCTACGAGCAGTACTTC. Using reference TRBV14 and TRBJ2-7 for the parts outside the CDR3, the full variable domain is EAGVTQFPSHSVIEKGQTVTLRCDPISGHDNLYWYRRVMGKEIKFLLHFVKESKQDESGMPNNRFLAERTGGTYSTLKVQPAELEDSGVYFCASSTRDRGPGGYEQYFGPGTRLTVT.

Concerning this clone itself: The same CDR3 also results from other DNA sequences found in this sample. The gene calls are TRBV7-2 and TRBJ1-5; no clear D gene. CDR3 length: 13 residues. Trimming left V 5 bases short and J 2 bases short, with 7 bases between. Germline V CDR1 and CDR2: SGHTA, FQGNSA. The DNA of the CDR3 is TGTGCCAGCAGCCCCGGCCGCAATCAGCCCCAGCATTTT. This sequence encodes CASSPGRNQPQHF.

The CDR3 sequence: CSATLNYGYTF. The DNA for the CDR3 is TGCAGTGCTACACTTAACTATGGCTACACCTTC. The chain has TRBV20-1 and TRBJ1-2; no reliable D call. Trimming cost V 4 bases and J 1 base, with 4 bases left between them. Germline loops: CDR1 DFQATT, CDR2 SNEGSKA (reference sequence). The CDR3 has 11 residues.

The rearrangement joins TRBV10-3 to TRBJ2-1; 9 bases line up with TRBD2. V shed 10 bases, J shed 8 bases, and the junction held 12 bases outside the gene matches. The CDR3 is made up of 14 amino acids. Germline V gene lookup returns CDR1 ENHRY and CDR2 SYGVKD. CDR3: CATKGSGRAHEQFF. DNA for the CDR3: TGTGCCACCAAGGGTAGCGGGAGAGCCCATGAGCAGTTCTTC.

This sequence joins TRBV28 and TRBJ2-1, with D unclear. The CDR3 has 15 residues. The V end lost 7 bases, the J end lost 0 bases, and 13 bases lay between the germline ends. Germline values: CDR1 MDHEN, CDR2 SYDVKM. In DNA, the CDR3 is TGTGCCAGCATTCACTCTTTAAGCTCCTACAATGAGCAGTTCTTC. Protein: CASIHSLSSYNEQFF.

The V gene is TRBV11-1, the J gene TRBJ1-1, with D perhaps TRBD1 (5 bases). The CDR3 length is 14 residues. Germline CDR1 reads SGHAT; CDR2 reads FQDESV (reference sequence). V was shortened by 0 bases and J by 4 bases, with 9 bases between the two germline ends. The CDR3 region has the DNA TGTGCCAGCAGCTTAGCTCCGGGGGGCACTGAAGCTTTCTTT. It is translated as CASSLAPGGTEAFF. The full variable domain, its missing parts supplied by reference TRBV11-1 and TRBJ1-1, is EAEVAQSPRYKITEKSQAVAFWCDPISGHATLYWYRQILGQGPELLVQFQDESVVDDSQLPKDRFSAERLKGVDSTLKIQPAELGDSAMYLCASSLAPGGTEAFFGQGTRLTVV.

This sequence joins TRBV5-4 and TRBJ2-2; 12 nucleotides line up with TRBD2. This CDR3 contains 15 residues. CDR1 is SGHNT, CDR2 YYREEE, per germline (reference sequence). Trimming took 1 base from V and 7 from J; bases not matched to a gene: 2. In DNA form, the CDR3 reads TGTGCCAGCAGCTTGACTAGCGGGAGGTTCGGGGAGCTGTTTTTT. Encoded protein: CASSLTSGRFGELFF.

The rearrangement joins TRBV6-1 to TRBJ2-1, with D possibly matching TRBD1 (6 bases). Between the trimmed V and J ends, which lost 7 bases and 8 bases, there was a span of 15 bases. The CDR3 spans 13 residues. Germline V gene lookup returns CDR1 MNHNS and CDR2 SASEGT. CDR3 coding DNA: TGTGCCAGCACAAGGCCAGGGGTGGATGAGCAGTTCTTC. Its translation: CASTRPGVDEQFF.

V gene TRBV18 combines with J gene TRBJ2-7, with 9 nucleotides matching TRBD2. The CDR3 sequence is 16 residues long. Germline V gives CDR1 KGHSH, CDR2 LQKENI. The junction had 6 bases not matched to a gene; V was cut back by 1 base and J by 2 bases. This chain's CDR3 is CASSPRNPSGTYEQYF. CDR3 in DNA: TGTGCCAGCTCACCACGTAACCCTAGCGGGACCTACGAGCAGTACTTC. Full variable domain (missing parts from reference TRBV18 and TRBJ2-7): NAGVMQNPRHLVRRRGQEARLRCSPMKGHSHVYWYRQLPEEGLKFMVYLQKENIIDESGMPKERFSAEFPKEGPSILRIQQVVRGDSAAYFCASSPRNPSGTYEQYFGPGTRLTVT.

The CDR3, as DNA: TGTGCCAGCAGCGTAGGGCAGGATTCCGGGACAGTCACCCGGAGCTCCTACAATGAGCAGTTCTTC. Translating it yields CASSVGQDSGTVTRSSYNEQFF. This chain links TRBV9 with TRBJ2-1; TRBD1 matches at 7 bases. V lost 0 bases, J lost 0 bases, and 21 bases stayed unmatched. The CDR3 is 22 amino acids. Germline values: CDR1 SGDLS, CDR2 YYNGEE. Variable domain in full (rest from reference TRBV9 and TRBJ2-1): DSGVTQTPKHLITATGQRVTLRCSPRSGDLSVYWYQQSLDQGLQFLIQYYNGEERAKGNILERFSAQQFPDLHSELNLSSLELGDSALYFCASSVGQDSGTVTRSSYNEQFFGPGTRLTVL.

V gene TRBV28 combines with J gene TRBJ2-7; D might be TRBD1 (6 bases). Trimming cost V 7 bases and J 8 bases, with 12 bases left between them. This CDR3 contains 11 residues. The germline V gene has CDR1 MDHEN and CDR2 SYDVKM. CDR3 nucleotide sequence: TGTGCCAGCATGGACGGACAGCAGCAGTACTTC. It is translated as CASMDGQQQYF.